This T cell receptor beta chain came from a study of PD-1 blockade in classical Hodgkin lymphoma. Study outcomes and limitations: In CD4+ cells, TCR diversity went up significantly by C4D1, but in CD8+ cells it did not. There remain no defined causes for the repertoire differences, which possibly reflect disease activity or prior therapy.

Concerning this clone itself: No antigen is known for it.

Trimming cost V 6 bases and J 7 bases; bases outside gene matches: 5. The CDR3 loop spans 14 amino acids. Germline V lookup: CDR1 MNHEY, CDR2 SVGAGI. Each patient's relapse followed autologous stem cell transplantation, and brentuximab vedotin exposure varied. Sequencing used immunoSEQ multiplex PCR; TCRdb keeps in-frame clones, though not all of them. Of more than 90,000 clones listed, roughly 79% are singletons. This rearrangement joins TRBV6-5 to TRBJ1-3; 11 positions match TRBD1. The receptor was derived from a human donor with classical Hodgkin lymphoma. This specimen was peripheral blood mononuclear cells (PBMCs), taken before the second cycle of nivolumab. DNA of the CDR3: TGTGCCAGCAGGGACAGGGGGCTAGGGAACACCATATATTTT. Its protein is CASRDRGLGNTIYF.